These T cell receptor beta chains were read from a single sample in a study of cytomegalovirus exposure and HLA in healthy donors. Assay: immunoSEQ multiplex PCR; the TCRdb copy retains only in-frame clones and omits some. The sample has approximately 170,000 clones; roughly 80% are singletons. Sequencing was performed on PBMCs. These receptors were obtained from a female donor in good health and CMV-seronegative. Each CDR3 is given with its conserved first and last residue.

v_call: TRBV6-1
j_call: TRBJ1-2
cdr3_length: 15
cdr3_aa: CASSETGALWNGYTF

v_call: TRBV7-6
j_call: TRBJ2-5
cdr3_length: 12
cdr3_aa: CASSRIQETQYF

v_call: TRBV10-3
j_call: TRBJ1-4
cdr3_length: 18
cdr3_aa: CAISNPGTGKATNEKLFF

v_call: TRBV4-1
j_call: TRBJ2-5
cdr3_length: 17
cdr3_aa: CASSQDHGQRYQETQYF

v_call: TRBV27
j_call: TRBJ1-5
cdr3_length: 15
cdr3_aa: CASSPRGLGNQPQHF

v_call: TRBV7-2
j_call: TRBJ1-5
cdr3_length: 17
cdr3_aa: CASSLEAGDYSNQPQHF

v_call: TRBV7-5
j_call: TRBJ1-1
cdr3_length: 16
cdr3_aa: CVRSPYRGRLNTEAFF

v_call: TRBV18
j_call: TRBJ2-1
cdr3_length: 18
cdr3_aa: CASSPLRARGSSYNEQFF

v_call: TRBV5-6
j_call: TRBJ2-7
cdr3_length: 14
cdr3_aa: CASSRQTSSYEQYF

v_call: TRBV29-1
j_call: TRBJ2-7
cdr3_length: 13
cdr3_aa: CSVTGTSTYEQYF

v_call: TRBV7-2
j_call: TRBJ1-5
cdr3_length: 14
cdr3_aa: CASSGDRGNQPQHF

v_call: TRBV4-1
j_call: TRBJ2-1
cdr3_length: 17
cdr3_aa: CASSQDSGLSSYNEQFF

v_call: TRBV9
j_call: TRBJ1-6
cdr3_length: 15
cdr3_aa: CASSVQGAPNSPLHF

v_call: TRBV4-1
j_call: TRBJ1-2
cdr3_length: 13
cdr3_aa: CASSQLQDYGYTF

v_call: TRBV25-1
j_call: TRBJ1-2
cdr3_length: 14
cdr3_aa: CASSVGRGRDGYTF

v_call: TRBV30
j_call: TRBJ1-1
cdr3_length: 13
cdr3_aa: CAWSLGWNTEAFF

v_call: TRBV14
j_call: TRBJ1-2
cdr3_length: 14
cdr3_aa: CASSQAAGLYGYTF

v_call: TRBV28
j_call: TRBJ2-6
cdr3_length: 14
cdr3_aa: CASRLSSGANVLTF

v_call: TRBV4-1
j_call: TRBJ2-3
cdr3_length: 12
cdr3_aa: CASTLRRDTQYF

v_call: TRBV4-3
j_call: TRBJ1-4
cdr3_length: 15
cdr3_aa: CASSHSGGAGEKLFF

v_call: TRBV4-1
j_call: TRBJ1-1
cdr3_length: 16
cdr3_aa: CASSQLGRGPNTEAFF

v_call: TRBV5-1
j_call: TRBJ2-3
cdr3_length: 14
cdr3_aa: CAGLREGHTDTQYF

v_call: TRBV6-5
j_call: TRBJ1-6
cdr3_length: 16
cdr3_aa: CASSYSQGARRSPLHF

v_call: TRBV6-5
j_call: TRBJ1-3
cdr3_length: 14
cdr3_aa: CASSYDSSGNTIYF

v_call: TRBV2
j_call: TRBJ2-7
cdr3_length: 15
cdr3_aa: CASEVEASGPREQYF

v_call: TRBV28
j_call: TRBJ2-5
cdr3_length: 14
cdr3_aa: CASRMQGAQETQYF

v_call: TRBV29-1
j_call: TRBJ2-5
cdr3_length: 13
cdr3_aa: CSVSKSGKETQYF

v_call: TRBV11-2
j_call: TRBJ2-1
cdr3_length: 16
cdr3_aa: CASSLTSGVTYNEQFF

v_call: TRBV15
j_call: TRBJ1-5
cdr3_length: 14
cdr3_aa: CATSRTGSNQPQHF

v_call: TRBV4-3
j_call: TRBJ1-5
cdr3_length: 14
cdr3_aa: CASSQDRGLQPQHF

v_call: TRBV10-1
j_call: TRBJ1-1
cdr3_length: 12
cdr3_aa: CASSETGTEAFF

v_call: TRBV7-3
j_call: TRBJ2-5
cdr3_length: 16
cdr3_aa: CASSLTGTGGGETQYF

v_call: TRBV15
j_call: TRBJ1-2
cdr3_length: 16
cdr3_aa: CATSTYLGRGPYGYTF

v_call: TRBV7-8
j_call: TRBJ1-2
cdr3_length: 13
cdr3_aa: CASSFDGGYGYTF

v_call: TRBV4-1
j_call: TRBJ2-7
cdr3_length: 14
cdr3_aa: CASSQVKGDYEQYF

v_call: TRBV27
j_call: TRBJ1-4
cdr3_length: 15
cdr3_aa: CASSSRDRANEKLFF

v_call: TRBV2
j_call: TRBJ2-7
cdr3_length: 15
cdr3_aa: CASTTQGAILTEQYF

v_call: TRBV18
j_call: TRBJ1-1
cdr3_length: 16
cdr3_aa: CASSPSGTAGNTEAFF

v_call: TRBV5-4
j_call: TRBJ2-3
cdr3_length: 14
cdr3_aa: CASSLGPEADTQYF

v_call: TRBV5-1
j_call: TRBJ1-2
cdr3_length: 16
cdr3_aa: CASSPRRETVFSNYTF

v_call: TRBV2
j_call: TRBJ1-4
cdr3_length: 14
cdr3_aa: CASSRTGREEKLFF

v_call: TRBV9
j_call: TRBJ2-7
cdr3_length: 14
cdr3_aa: CTSSVASGGYEQYF

v_call: TRBV27
j_call: TRBJ2-2
cdr3_length: 18
cdr3_aa: CASSLSGVLAEGTGELFF

v_call: TRBV5-6
j_call: TRBJ1-3
cdr3_length: 16
cdr3_aa: CASSASGTGAGNTIYF

v_call: TRBV30
j_call: TRBJ2-1
cdr3_length: 13
cdr3_aa: CAFAPATYNEQFF

v_call: TRBV9
j_call: TRBJ2-7
cdr3_length: 14
cdr3_aa: CASSHTTGAYEQYF

v_call: TRBV5-4
j_call: TRBJ1-1
cdr3_length: 14
cdr3_aa: CASSLSGINTEAFF

v_call: TRBV11-1
j_call: TRBJ2-1
cdr3_length: 18
cdr3_aa: CASSPGTSGRFLPDEQFF

v_call: TRBV9
j_call: TRBJ1-2
cdr3_length: 14
cdr3_aa: CASSSTTGNYGYTF

v_call: TRBV28
j_call: TRBJ1-2
cdr3_length: 14
cdr3_aa: CASSSYRGPYGYTF

v_call: TRBV7-6
j_call: TRBJ1-2
cdr3_length: 15
cdr3_aa: CASSLLGQADYGYTF

v_call: TRBV7-2
j_call: TRBJ1-1
cdr3_length: 18
cdr3_aa: CASSLELGAGGDYTEAFF

v_call: TRBV28
j_call: TRBJ2-1
cdr3_length: 11
cdr3_aa: CASSLYQTEFF

v_call: TRBV5-1
j_call: TRBJ1-2
cdr3_length: 14
cdr3_aa: CASSYGQGPDGYTF

v_call: TRBV7-6
j_call: TRBJ2-5
cdr3_length: 14
cdr3_aa: CASSLSSGGETQYF